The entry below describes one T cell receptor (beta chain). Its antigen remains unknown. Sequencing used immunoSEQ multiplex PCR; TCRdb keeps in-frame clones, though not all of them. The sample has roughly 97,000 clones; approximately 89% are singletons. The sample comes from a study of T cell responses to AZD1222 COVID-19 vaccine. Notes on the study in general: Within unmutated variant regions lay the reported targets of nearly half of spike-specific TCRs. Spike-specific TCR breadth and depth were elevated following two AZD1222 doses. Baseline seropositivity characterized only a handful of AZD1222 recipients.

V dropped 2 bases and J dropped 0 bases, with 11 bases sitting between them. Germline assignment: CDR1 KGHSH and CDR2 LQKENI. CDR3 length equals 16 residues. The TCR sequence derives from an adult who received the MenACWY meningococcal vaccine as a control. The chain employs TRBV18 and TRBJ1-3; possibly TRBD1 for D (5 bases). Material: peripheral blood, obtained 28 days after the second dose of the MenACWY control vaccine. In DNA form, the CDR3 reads TGTGCCAGCTCACCAAATACAGGAAACTCTGGAAACACCATATATTTT. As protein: CASSPNTGNSGNTIYF.